These 20 T cell receptor beta chains were sequenced from one sample in a study of shared clonotypes between healthy human individuals. Selected positively for CCR7 and CD45RO-negative, naive CD8 cells excluded terminally differentiated effector memory CD45RA+ cells. Clones were read by immunoSEQ multiplex PCR, and TCRdb kept only the in-frame ones, dropping some. The table records around 600,000 clones, about 95% of them present only once. Specimen: naive CD8+ T cells sorted from blood. All receptors come from a woman aged 30 to 39 in good health.

The V and J genes are TRBV10-1 and TRBJ2-3; D gene uncertain. The CDR3 consists of 14 residues. Germline loops: CDR1 WNHNN, CDR2 SYGVQD (reference sequence). Deletions cut 0 bases from V and 2 bases from J, with 6 bases between. CDR3 sequence (DNA): TGCGCCAGCAGTGAGTCCGTCTACACAGATACGCAGTATTTT. Amino acid sequence: CASSESVYTDTQYF.

This clone was counted once. V usage is TRBV5-1 and J usage is TRBJ1-3, with TRBD1 matching 7 bases. Per the germline V gene, CDR1 is SGHRS and CDR2 is YFSETQ. The V and J ends lost 4 bases and 4 bases, in that order; junction bases with no gene match: 8. The CDR3 is 15 residues long. The CDR3 DNA reads as TGCGCCAGCAGCACAACAGGGGTTCCGGGAAACACCATATATTTT. Its translation is CASSTTGVPGNTIYF.

The chain uses TRBV6-1 and TRBJ2-1, with 7 bases that match TRBD1. The CDR3 covers 15 residues. After removal of 7 bases from V and 2 bases from J, the junction contained 8 bases not matched to a gene. Germline CDR1 is MNHNS and CDR2 is SASEGT. The CDR3: CASNGRDSTYNEQFF. CDR3 sequence (DNA): TGTGCCAGCAATGGACGGGACAGCACCTACAATGAGCAGTTCTTC.

The V call is TRBV25-1, the J call TRBJ2-7; perhaps TRBD2 as D (5 bases). The CDR3 extends over 13 amino acids. CDR1 MGHDK and CDR2 SYGVNS come from the germline V gene. Trimming pared 4 bases from V and 3 bases from J, leaving 10 bases between. The CDR3 DNA reads as TGTGCCAGCAGTGGACTAAATCACTACGAGCAGTACTTC. Translated, it gives CASSGLNHYEQYF.

The chain is built from TRBV4-1 and TRBJ2-7; 11 positions match TRBD1. V was clipped by 0 bases and J by 2 bases; unmatched bases: 3. Looked up from germline, CDR1 is MGHRA and CDR2 is YSYEKL. The CDR3 is made up of 16 amino acids. In DNA, the CDR3 is TGCGCCAGCAGCCAAGATAGGGGACAGGGGGCCTACGAGCAGTACTTC. Its translation is CASSQDRGQGAYEQYF.

Only one count was recorded for this clone. The chain combines TRBV7-2 with TRBJ1-1; D not certain. The CDR3 is 17 residues long. The germline V gene encodes CDR1 SGHTA and CDR2 FQGNSA. Trimming took off 1 base at V and 6 bases at J, with 21 bases between the two ends. CDR3 in DNA: TGTGCCAGCAGCTTAGATGCATTAATCAGGACCGAGGCTGAAGCTTTCTTT. Translation: CASSLDALIRTEAEAFF.

V usage is TRBV11-2 and J usage is TRBJ2-7; D perhaps matches TRBD2 (6 bases). Deletions cut 1 base from V and 2 bases from J, with 12 bases between. Germline CDR1 and CDR2: SGHAT and FQNNGV. The CDR3 is made up of 15 amino acids. The CDR3 DNA reads TGTGCCAGCAGCTTAGGTAGCGGTCCCCCCTACGAGCAGTACTTC. It encodes CASSLGSGPPYEQYF.

The genes are TRBV27 and TRBJ2-7; D remains unclear. The germline V gene encodes CDR1 MNHEY and CDR2 SMNVEV (reference sequence). V lost 5 bases to trimming and J lost 3 bases, with 14 bases between them. The length of the CDR3 is 14 residues. As DNA, the CDR3 is TGTGCCAGCAGTCCCCCGGGCGCACACTACGAGCAGTACTTC. Amino acid sequence: CASSPPGAHYEQYF.

This clone was recorded only once. This rearrangement joins TRBV4-1 to TRBJ1-5; 7 bases agree with TRBD1. V lost 3 bases to trimming and J lost 3 bases; unmatched junction nucleotides: 2. The germline CDR1 and CDR2 sequences are MGHRA and YSYEKL. The CDR3 spans 14 residues. CDR3 residues: CASSHTGVNQPQHF. The DNA for the CDR3 is TGCGCCAGCAGCCACACAGGGGTCAATCAGCCCCAGCATTTT.

The rearrangement joins TRBV29-1 to TRBJ1-1, with a possible D match to TRBD1 (6 bases). Germline CDR1 SQVTM, CDR2 ANQGSEA. This CDR3 spans 12 amino acids. V was cut by 6 bases and J by 1 base, with 9 bases left in between. The chain's CDR3 is CSVVTGNTEAFF. The CDR3 nucleotides read TGCAGCGTCGTGACAGGGAACACTGAAGCTTTCTTT. Supplemented by reference TRBV29-1 and TRBJ1-1, the full variable domain reads SAVISQKPSRDICQRGTSLTIQCQVDSQVTMMFWYRQQPGQSLTLIATANQGSEATYESGFVIDKFPISRPNLTFSTLTVSNMSPEDSSIYLCSVVTGNTEAFFGQGTRLTVV.

The gene calls are TRBV4-1 and TRBJ2-1, with TRBD1 matching 10 bases. CDR3 size: 14 residues. In germline, CDR1 is MGHRA, CDR2 YSYEKL. V lost 2 bases and J lost 9; bases outside the gene matches: 4. CDR3 in amino acids: CASSQRGQGTEQFF. The CDR3, as DNA: TGCGCCAGCAGCCAAAGGGGACAGGGGACTGAGCAGTTCTTC.

The rearrangement joins TRBV19 to TRBJ2-7, with D tentatively TRBD1 (7 bases). Per germline, CDR1 LNHDA and CDR2 SQIVND (reference sequence). V shed 9 bases and J shed 1 base, with 19 bases lying between them. The CDR3 runs to 15 residues. The CDR3 sequence: CASALDREESYEQYF. In DNA, the CDR3 is TGTGCCAGCGCACTTGACAGGGAGGAATCCTACGAGCAGTACTTC.

The chain links TRBV7-9 to TRBJ1-4; D is perhaps TRBD1 (5 bases). Trimming pared 1 base from V and 8 bases from J, leaving 5 bases between. CDR3 length: 12 residues. CDR1 and CDR2 from the germline V gene are SEHNR and FQNEAQ (reference sequence). The CDR3 here is CASSLGQEKLFF. CDR3 DNA sequence: TGTGCCAGCAGCTTAGGACAGGAAAAACTGTTTTTT.

The chain has TRBV6-4 and TRBJ2-2, with 9 bases lining up with TRBD1. J was trimmed by 4 bases and V by 0 bases; bases with no gene match: 6. This CDR3 is 17 amino acids long. Germline V gives CDR1 MRHNA, CDR2 SNTAGT. CDR3 sequence: CASSDSRGQGVTGELFF. The CDR3 nucleotides read TGTGCCAGCAGTGACTCTAGGGGACAGGGCGTCACCGGGGAGCTGTTTTTT.

CDR3 in amino acids: CASSTAGLADSYEQYF. The CDR3 bases are TGTGCCAGCAGCACTGCTGGACTAGCGGACTCCTACGAGCAGTACTTC. V is TRBV13 and J is TRBJ2-5; 10 positions match TRBD2. TRBJ2-7 explains the end of the DNA better; the J call may be wrong. The germline V gene encodes CDR1 PRHDT and CDR2 FYEKMQ (reference sequence). This CDR3 is 16 amino acids long.

The chain links TRBV19 to TRBJ2-2, with D uncertain. Germline CDR1 and CDR2: LNHDA and SQIVND (reference sequence). The CDR3 totals 17 residues. The V end was cut by 5 bases, the J end by 0 bases, with 16 bases between. CDR3 amino acids: CASSPRVVGANTGELFF. Here the CDR3 DNA reads TGTGCCAGTAGTCCCCGGGTAGTTGGCGCGAACACCGGGGAGCTGTTTTTT.

The chain has TRBV28 and TRBJ2-7, with 9 positions matching TRBD2. The length of the CDR3 is 14 residues. Trimming removed 5 bases from V and 4 bases from J; junction bases left unmatched: 6. Germline-derived CDR1 and CDR2 are MDHEN and SYDVKM. The CDR3, as DNA: TGTGCCAGCAGTCTAAGCGGGAGGAAATACGAGCAGTACTTC. Translation gives CASSLSGRKYEQYF.

The chain carries TRBV6-6 and TRBJ1-2; no firm D call. This CDR3 has 11 residues. Germline V gene data show CDR1 as MNHNY and CDR2 as SVGAGI (reference sequence). V lost 6 bases and J 8 bases, leaving 10 bases between the germline ends. Written as DNA, the CDR3 is TGTGCCAGCAGCAATGGGTTCGGCTACACCTTC. Translating gives CASSNGFGYTF.

This clone has just one count. The J gene is TRBJ2-7, the V gene TRBV7-7; 8 nucleotides match TRBD2. With 8 bases clipped from V and 0 bases from J, the junction kept 9 bases outside the gene matches. The CDR3 length is 15 residues. The germline V gene encodes CDR1 SSHAT and CDR2 FNYEAQ (reference sequence). This CDR3 reads CASGEGLGASYEQYF. In nucleotides, the CDR3 is TGTGCCAGCGGAGAGGGACTAGGGGCCTCCTACGAGCAGTACTTC.

V usage is TRBV19 and J usage is TRBJ2-3; 10 nucleotides agree with TRBD1. The CDR3 is 17 residues long. CDR1 is LNHDA and CDR2 is SQIVND in the germline V gene (reference sequence). J gave up 2 bases and V 1 base, and 6 bases lay outside the gene matches. CDR3 amino acids: CASSIGWTGGNTDTQYF. CDR3 nucleotide sequence: TGTGCCAGTAGTATAGGGTGGACAGGGGGTAACACAGATACGCAGTATTTT. Based on the CDR3 plus reference TRBV19 and TRBJ2-3, the full variable domain is DGGITQSPKYLFRKEGQNVTLSCEQNLNHDAMYWYRQDPGQGLRLIYYSQIVNDFQKGDIAEGYSVSREKKESFPLTVTSAQKNPTAFYLCASSIGWTGGNTDTQYFGPGTRLTVL.